This T cell receptor (beta chain) was retrieved from a study of T-cell reconstitution after alpha-beta-depleted transplantation in children. General study results and limits: The main origin of T-cell counts and diversity one year after transplant was newly produced T cells. Approximately two months post-transplant, alpha-beta T cells reportedly originated from several hundred expanded graft clones.

Looked up from germline, CDR1 is DFQATT and CDR2 is SNEGSKA (reference sequence). The CDR3 runs to 12 residues. This clonotype showed up just a few times. Its antigen is as yet unknown. Construction of the TCRbeta library involved unique molecular identifiers. TCRdb reprocessed the PCR reads via MiXCR and lists one record per CDR3 protein. The sample holds hundreds of thousands of distinct CDR3 sequences, over 10% seen once. The TCR comes from a male patient between 5 and 17 years old who had a stem cell transplant for acute myeloid leukemia, so the T cells may come from the graft donor. This chain connects TRBV20-1 to TRBJ2-7; 11 bases align to TRBD1. The sample in question was PBMCs, mostly from graft donor cells, obtained 360 days after TCRalphabeta/CD19-depleted stem cell transplant. CDR3 loop: CSGDRGGYEQYF. The DNA of the CDR3 is TGCAGCGGGGACAGGGGGGGCTACGAGCAGTACTTC.